These T cell receptor beta chains were read from a single sample in a study of control samples from healthy donors and cancer patients. The table came from immunoSEQ multiplex PCR; TCRdb's copy has only in-frame clones and leaves some out. The sample lists about 89,000 clones, roughly 86% occurring once. Specimen: blood. Receptor source: a man aged 25-45 years in good health. Each CDR3 is given with its conserved first and last residue. D genes are given only for firm matches.

J: TRBJ2-5; V: TRBV18; D: .; CDR3: CASSPGGDQETQYF
J: TRBJ1-2; V: TRBV19; D: .; CDR3: CASIHLGGGYGRYTF
J: TRBJ2-3; V: TRBV4-1; D: TRBD1; CDR3: CASSPDRGADTQYF
J: TRBJ1-1; V: TRBV7-9; D: .; CDR3: CASSLTTGTTEAFF
J: TRBJ1-5; V: TRBV15; D: .; CDR3: CATSRDRGGRQPQHF
J: TRBJ2-2; V: TRBV5-4; D: TRBD1; CDR3: CASSPGTGNLPGELFF
J: TRBJ1-2; V: TRBV11-2; D: .; CDR3: CASSPGPSHTF
J: TRBJ1-5; V: TRBV25-1; D: .; CDR3: CASSGATEYQPQHF
J: TRBJ2-5; V: TRBV6-5; D: TRBD2; CDR3: CASHSGGGATQYF
J: TRBJ2-2; V: TRBV4-2; D: .; CDR3: CASSQEPGVFTGELFF
J: TRBJ2-7; V: TRBV5-1; D: .; CDR3: CASSSQGSPYEQYF
J: TRBJ1-4; V: TRBV5-4; D: .; CDR3: CASSFGGPRLNEKLFF
J: TRBJ1-2; V: TRBV9; D: TRBD1; CDR3: CASSGQGHYGYTF
J: TRBJ2-3; V: TRBV5-1; D: .; CDR3: CASSLAASGGLSTDTQYF
J: TRBJ2-3; V: TRBV7-2; D: TRBD2; CDR3: CASSLGARGLAGVRDTQYF
J: TRBJ1-3; V: TRBV25-1; D: .; CDR3: CASSEYEGQRSGNTIYF
J: TRBJ2-5; V: TRBV7-9; D: TRBD1; CDR3: CASSSPDRGQETQYF
J: TRBJ1-2; V: TRBV7-2; D: .; CDR3: CASSLGGGGGDTF
J: TRBJ1-1; V: TRBV7-2; D: .; CDR3: CASSLSNMNTEAFF
J: TRBJ1-1; V: TRBV27; D: .; CDR3: CASSLSWGVPMGTEAFF
J: TRBJ2-3; V: TRBV9; D: TRBD1; CDR3: CASSDRQGATDTQYF
J: TRBJ2-3; V: TRBV19; D: .; CDR3: CASSIMRGSTDTQYF
J: TRBJ1-6; V: TRBV4-1; D: TRBD1; CDR3: CASSQGTGYNSPLHF
J: TRBJ1-1; V: TRBV5-1; D: .; CDR3: CASSLEPGLPNTEAFF
J: TRBJ2-4; V: TRBV6-1; D: TRBD1; CDR3: CASSVGQGILAKNIQYF
J: TRBJ1-2; V: TRBV5-6; D: .; CDR3: CASSLYGIGDTDYGYTF
J: TRBJ1-2; V: TRBV7-8; D: .; CDR3: CASSPPTVNYGYTF
J: TRBJ1-3; V: TRBV23-1; D: .; CDR3: CASSLDSRNTIYF
J: TRBJ1-1; V: TRBV12-5; D: .; CDR3: CASGLALGQSEAFF
J: TRBJ1-1; V: TRBV27; D: .; CDR3: CASTYDAWGNRRGNTEAFF
J: TRBJ2-7; V: TRBV4-1; D: .; CDR3: CASSQDGGLYQSSYEQYF
J: TRBJ2-5; V: TRBV9; D: .; CDR3: CASSVLDGEVQETQYF
J: TRBJ1-5; V: TRBV19; D: .; CDR3: CASSQGRAFYQPQHF
J: TRBJ2-3; V: TRBV3-1/TRBV3-2; D: TRBD2; CDR3: CASSQDMAGGRTDTQYF
J: TRBJ1-2; V: TRBV5-4; D: .; CDR3: CASSLEGSGGYTF
J: TRBJ1-3; V: TRBV11-2; D: .; CDR3: CASSGDSGLAGNTIYF
J: TRBJ2-1; V: TRBV5-1; D: TRBD1; CDR3: CASSPPTGADEQFF
J: TRBJ1-1; V: TRBV6-4; D: .; CDR3: CASSGSAFSRPRAFF
J: TRBJ2-3; V: TRBV6-1; D: TRBD2; CDR3: CASSEAFSGGAKDTQYF
J: TRBJ2-5; V: TRBV7-9; D: .; CDR3: CASSQAEQGPGQETQYF
J: TRBJ1-5; V: TRBV5-1; D: .; CDR3: CASSSREAGGNQPQHF
J: TRBJ2-1; V: TRBV4-1; D: .; CDR3: CASSQGWAGQFF
J: TRBJ1-1; V: TRBV7-6; D: TRBD1; CDR3: CASSLAGSGTGGLAEAFF
J: TRBJ2-3; V: TRBV4-1; D: .; CDR3: CASSQDPGPDTQYF
J: TRBJ1-2; V: TRBV7-2; D: .; CDR3: CASSLKGYYGYTF
J: TRBJ2-1; V: TRBV7-3; D: .; CDR3: CASSLQDGGLGNEQFF